This T cell receptor beta chain comes out of a study of technical replicates of blood from a few donors. Germline values: CDR1 KGHSH, CDR2 LQKENI. Between the trimmed V and J ends, which lost 1 base and 6 bases, there was a span of 12 bases. This CDR3 contains 15 residues. Sequencing was performed with immunoSEQ multiplex PCR; in TCRdb, only in-frame clones are kept and a portion is missing. The sample includes approximately 85,000 clones, roughly nine tenths seen only once; the top ten take around 0.3%. This chain connects TRBV18 to TRBJ2-2; TRBD1 might be the D (5 bases). Sequencing used T cells isolated from PBMCs. This sequence was found in a human donor in good health. In DNA, the CDR3 is TGTGCCAGCTCACCACGTGCACAGGTCGCCGGGGAGCTGTTTTTT. Amino acid sequence: CASSPRAQVAGELFF.